Listed here are 2 T cell receptor beta chains from one sample, sequenced in a study of cytomegalovirus exposure and HLA in healthy donors. Only in-frame clones appear in the TCRdb table, and some are missing; sequencing was by immunoSEQ multiplex PCR. The sample includes tens of thousands of clones, 85% to 95% seen only once; the top ten take approximately 5%. Sequencing was done on a sample of PBMCs. Source of these receptors: a man aged 18 to 29 in good health and CMV-seropositive.

V usage is TRBV5-4 and J usage is TRBJ2-3, with TRBD2 matching 7 bases. Unmatched junction bases numbered 7, after V lost 2 bases and J lost 4 bases. This CDR3 spans 15 amino acids. Germline V CDR1 and CDR2: SGHNT, YYREEE (reference sequence). This CDR3 reads CASSLSGTGADTQYF. The CDR3 DNA is TGTGCCAGCAGCTTAAGCGGGACTGGGGCAGATACGCAGTATTTT.

Only one count was recorded for this clone. The rearrangement joins TRBV7-2 to TRBJ1-2; 10 bases map to TRBD1. CDR3 length equals 16 residues. Trimming removed 6 bases from V and 8 bases from J; junction bases left unmatched: 15. Germline V gene lookup returns CDR1 SGHTA and CDR2 FQGNSA. The CDR3 sequence is CASRSDADRGSKGYTF. The CDR3 nucleotides read TGTGCCAGCAGATCGGACGCGGACAGGGGGAGTAAGGGCTACACCTTC. The variable domain in full, completed from reference TRBV7-2 and TRBJ1-2, reads GAGVSQSPSNKVTEKGKDVELRCDPISGHTALYWYRQSLGQGLEFLIYFQGNSAPDKSGLPSDRFSAERTGGSVSTLTIQRTQQEDSAVYLCASRSDADRGSKGYTFGSGTRLTVV.